Listed below are T cell receptor beta chains from one sample, sequenced in a study of cytomegalovirus exposure and HLA in healthy donors. Assay used: immunoSEQ multiplex PCR; TCRdb lists only in-frame clones, some missing. Among under 200,000 clones listed, about 70% were seen once. Input material: PBMCs. All receptors derive from a woman aged 40 to 50 in good health and CMV-seropositive. CDR3s include the opening cysteine and the closing phenylalanine or tryptophan. D genes are given only for firm matches. The size entry is marked missing in some rows and otherwise reads once, few, many or a size class.

d_call	v_call	clone_size	j_call	cdr3_nt	cdr3_aa
TRBD1	TRBV10-3	.	TRBJ1-1	TGTGCCATCAGCTTAACAGGGGAGAACACTGAAGCTTTCTTT	CAISLTGENTEAFF
TRBD1	TRBV6-5	.	TRBJ2-7	TGTGCCAGCAGTGACAGGGTCGGCTACGAGCAGTACTTC	CASSDRVGYEQYF
TRBD1	TRBV19	.	TRBJ1-5	TGTGCCAGTAGTCCCGGGACAGGAGGGATGAGCAATCAGCCCCAGCATTTT	CASSPGTGGMSNQPQHF
.	TRBV5-1	.	TRBJ1-1	TGCGCCAGCAGCTTGGGGCCCGGGGAGGGCACTGAAGCTTTCTTT	CASSLGPGEGTEAFF
.	TRBV21-1	few	TRBJ1-1	TGTGCCAGCAGCGGGAAAAACAGGGTTTGTCCTGAAGCTTTCTTT	CASSGKNRVCPEAFF
.	TRBV4-2	once	TRBJ2-3	TGTGCCAGCAGCCAGGAGAGGATCGGGACAGATACGCAGTATTTT	CASSQERIGTDTQYF
.	TRBV7-9	.	TRBJ2-7	TGTTCCAGCAGTCAGGGGTCGTACGAGCAGTACTTC	CSSSQGSYEQYF
.	TRBV6-5	few	TRBJ1-6	TGTGCCAGCAGTTACCACGGACAGAATAATTCACCCCTCCACTTT	CASSYHGQNNSPLHF
TRBD1	TRBV7-9	few	TRBJ1-4	TGTGCCAGCAGCCCAGACAGGGGATCTAATGAAAAACTGTTTTTT	CASSPDRGSNEKLFF
.	TRBV7-9	.	TRBJ1-5	TGTGCCAGCAGCTTAGGTGCGGATCAGCCCCAGCATTTT	CASSLGADQPQHF
TRBD1	TRBV27	once	TRBJ1-5	TGTGCCAGCAGTTCAAAATCCGGGACAGGTTATAGCAATCAGCCCCAGCATTTT	CASSSKSGTGYSNQPQHF
TRBD1	TRBV6-5	few	TRBJ1-4	TGTGCCAGCAGTCGCACCGACAGGGGGCATGAAAAACTGTTTTTT	CASSRTDRGHEKLFF
.	TRBV7-2	.	TRBJ2-2	TGTGCCAGCAGCGGACTGAACACCGGGGAGCTGTTTTTT	CASSGLNTGELFF
TRBD1	TRBV15	.	TRBJ2-7	TGTGCCACCAGCAGAGGTGGGACAGGGGGATTGTACGAGCAGTACTTC	CATSRGGTGGLYEQYF
TRBD2	TRBV7-3	.	TRBJ2-1	TGTGCCAGCAGCTTACCTAGCGGGAGCGATGAGCAGTTCTTC	CASSLPSGSDEQFF
TRBD2	TRBV29-1	.	TRBJ2-5	TGCAGCGTTATTCCGGGAGGAGGGGAGACCCAGTACTTC	CSVIPGGGETQYF
.	TRBV18	.	TRBJ2-1	TGTGCCAGCTCACCGGAGATAGCGGTCAATGAGCAGTTCTTC	CASSPEIAVNEQFF
TRBD1	TRBV6-5	.	TRBJ2-7	TGTGCCAGCAGTTACGAGGGACAGATGAGCTACGAGCAGTACTTC	CASSYEGQMSYEQYF
.	TRBV5-4	.	TRBJ2-7	TGTGCCAGCAGCGGGGCGGGACAGCTAAACTACGAGCAGTACTTC	CASSGAGQLNYEQYF
.	TRBV5-6	.	TRBJ1-6	TGTGCCAGCAGCCCCCGGGACACTATGAGTTCACCCCTCCACTTT	CASSPRDTMSSPLHF
.	TRBV7-2	.	TRBJ2-2	TGTGCCAGCAGCTTAGCGAGCGGAGCGAACACCGGGGAGCTGTTTTTT	CASSLASGANTGELFF
TRBD2	TRBV5-1	.	TRBJ2-1	TGCGCCAGCAGCTCGCCGATTAGCGGGAGCTCCTACAATGAGCAGTTCTTC	CASSSPISGSSYNEQFF
TRBD1	TRBV5-6	few	TRBJ1-1	TGTGCCAGCAGCTATGGACAGGGAAGTGAAGCTTTCTTT	CASSYGQGSEAFF
.	TRBV19	.	TRBJ1-6	TGTGCCAGTAGTATGGCAGGAGGGGGGGGTTCACCCCTCCACTTT	CASSMAGGGGSPLHF
.	TRBV19	few	TRBJ2-7	TGTGCCAGTAGTAACTCGGGACTGATCACGGGAGAGCAGTACTTC	CASSNSGLITGEQYF
.	TRBV5-1	.	TRBJ2-3	TGCGCCAGCAGCTTGGGTTCTAGCACAGATACGCAGTATTTT	CASSLGSSTDTQYF
TRBD1	TRBV5-1	.	TRBJ2-7	TGCGCCAGCAGCTTGGCCGACAGGGTAACCGAGCAGTACTTC	CASSLADRVTEQYF
.	TRBV12-2	.	TRBJ2-7	TGTGCAAGTCGCTTACTAGCGGCGTACGAGCAGTACTTC	CASRLLAAYEQYF
TRBD1	TRBV7-3	.	TRBJ2-3	TGTGCCAGCAGCTCACGGACAGGGGGGGCAGATACGCAGTATTTT	CASSSRTGGADTQYF
TRBD2	TRBV7-3	.	TRBJ2-3	TGTGCCAGCAGCGGCGGGACTAGCGGGATCGGAGCAGATACGCAGTATTTT	CASSGGTSGIGADTQYF
TRBD1	TRBV6-5	.	TRBJ1-1	TGTGCCACCGAACCAGGGGGCAAGACTGAAGCTTTCTTT	CATEPGGKTEAFF
TRBD1	TRBV28	.	TRBJ2-7	TGTGCCAGCAGTTCCCCGGGACAGTTGTACGAGCAGTACTTC	CASSSPGQLYEQYF
.	TRBV19	few	TRBJ2-7	TGTGCCAGTAGTACCGGGACACCATTCTACGAGCAGTACTTC	CASSTGTPFYEQYF
.	TRBV7-2	.	TRBJ2-7	TGTGCCAGCAGCTTCTTCGCTAGGGAGCAGTACTTC	CASSFFAREQYF
.	TRBV7-6	.	TRBJ1-1	TGTGCCAGCAGCTCACAGGGTTTGTCCACTGAAGCTTTCTTT	CASSSQGLSTEAFF
.	TRBV10-3	few	TRBJ1-1	TGTGCCATCAGTGAGTGGGGGGGACAAGCTTTCTTT	CAISEWGGQAFF
.	TRBV6-4	few	TRBJ2-3	TGTGCCAGACGACGATGGCGGGTACCCACAGATACGCAGTATTTT	CARRRWRVPTDTQYF
.	TRBV7-6	.	TRBJ1-1	TGTGCCAGCCGCAGGGGTAGGAACACTGAAGCTTTCTTT	CASRRGRNTEAFF
TRBD2	TRBV7-9	.	TRBJ2-1	TGTGCCAGCAGCTTATGGGGACTAGCTGCGGCCTACAATGAGCAGTTCTTC	CASSLWGLAAAYNEQFF
TRBD1	TRBV14	.	TRBJ2-7	TGTGCCAGCAGCCAAGAGCCGGGACAGATGGTCTTC	CASSQEPGQMVF
.	TRBV23-1	few	TRBJ2-5	TGCGCCAGCAGTCAATCGGGAGGAGGCAGGGAGACGGAGACCCAGTACTTC	CASSQSGGGRETETQYF